The clone carrying this TCR beta chain was detected ten times or more. Its specificity is unknown. This CDR3 contains 14 residues. Trimming shortened V by 6 bases and J by 11 bases, and 20 bases separated the two germline ends. Looked up from germline, CDR1 is WSHSY and CDR2 is SAAADI. The data are from a study of type 1 regulatory T cells. For the study at large: This in vitro CD4 product, T-allo10, is enriched for Tr1 cells and alloantigen-specific.

TCRdb passed the reads through MiXCR, listing each CDR3 protein once. The sample shows several thousand distinct CDR3 sequences, 6.5% to 8.5% of them seen only once. Sample: cultured T cells, either the whole culture or a sorted T cell fraction (not recorded which). This chain uses TRBV10-2 with TRBJ1-5; D is unresolved. The sequence was collected from a human donor in good health. DNA of the CDR3: TGCGCCAGCAGCCCCTTGATTAGTACCTCAGCCCAGCATTTT. Its protein is CASSPLISTSAQHF.